This T cell receptor beta chain was recorded in a study of shared clonotypes between healthy human individuals. This clone was seen at least ten times. The CDR3 sequence is 13 residues long. The germline gives CDR1 MDHEN, CDR2 SYDVKM. The V gene lost 7 bases and the J gene lost 4 bases, with 14 bases spanning the gap. Measured with immunoSEQ multiplex PCR; TCRdb has only the in-frame clones, and not every one. The sample consists of 1.5 million to 1.9 million clones, around 98% of them appearing once. Sequenced input: naive CD4+ T cells sorted from blood. Indicated subset: CD45RA+ positively selected. This sequence joins TRBV28 and TRBJ2-7; tentative D call: TRBD1 (6 bases). This clonotype was sampled from a man aged 25-40 years in good health. CDR3 in amino acids: CASTLSGQYEQYF. In DNA, the CDR3 is TGTGCCAGCACCCTGAGCGGACAGTACGAGCAGTACTTC.